This T cell receptor (beta chain) was identified in a study of early T cells in non-severe SARS-CoV-2 infection. Study details: Alpha and beta chains were unpaired, from unsorted whole-blood bulk RNA. Study-level findings and limits: Lookups in VDJdb leaned toward anti-spike CD8 responses and missed private and CD4 specificities.

Concerning this clonotype itself: Its antigen is not known.

Trimming left V 5 bases short and J 4 bases short, with 13 bases between. This CDR3 spans 14 amino acids. CDR1 SEHNR and CDR2 FQNEAQ come from the germline V gene (reference sequence). Unique molecular identifier tags were affixed to discrete cDNA molecules. TCRdb re-derived calls from the 5' RACE reads in MiXCR, one entry per CDR3 protein. The data show tens of thousands of distinct CDR3 sequences, with around 20% seen just once and more than 15% held by the top ten. The clonotype was recovered from an adult who was a healthcare worker with PCR-confirmed SARS-CoV-2 infection or an uninfected control (not recorded which). The chain has TRBV7-9 and TRBJ2-3; tentative D call: TRBD2 (6 bases). Sample: whole blood, taken at baseline. The DNA for the CDR3 is TGTGCCAGCAGCCAAACGAGACTAGCAGATACGCAGTATTTT. This encodes CASSQTRLADTQYF.